Below, 6 T cell receptor beta chains from the same sample are listed, as sequenced in a study of blood T cells in healthy people across ages. The use of a sample-barcoded 5' primer and a J-beta primer mix characterized a second PCR of about 7 to 12 cycles. Via MiXCR, TCRdb re-called the 5' RACE reads, giving one row per CDR3 protein. The data show approximately 1,700,000 distinct CDR3 sequences, with roughly two fifths seen just once and 23% held by the top ten. Sequenced sample: blood. These receptors came from a human donor in good health.

This clonotype showed up just a few times. The chain uses TRBV4-1 and TRBJ2-7; D not certain. Germline lookup yields CDR1 MGHRA and CDR2 YSYEKL. The CDR3 totals 16 residues. Deletions cut 4 bases from V and 3 bases from J, with 19 bases between. DNA for the CDR3: TGCGCCAGCAGCCGGGCGTTTTATGACGGATTCTACGAGCAGTACTTC. It codes for CASSRAFYDGFYEQYF.

This rearrangement joins TRBV7-8 to TRBJ2-7; TRBD2 aligns across 10 bases. V lost 1 base to trimming and J lost 9 bases; unmatched junction nucleotides: 6. The CDR3 is made up of 14 amino acids. Per the germline V gene, CDR1 is SGHVS and CDR2 is FQNEAQ. The DNA for the CDR3 is TGTGCCAGCAGCTTAGGACTAGCGGGCCACGGGCAGTACTTC. Translation: CASSLGLAGHGQYF.

This clonotype came up a few times. The chain joins TRBV5-5 to TRBJ1-1; D gene unclear. Germline CDR1 reads SGHKS; CDR2 reads YYEKEE (reference sequence). Trimming pared 5 bases from V and 7 bases from J, leaving 9 bases between. This CDR3 contains 11 residues. The CDR3 reads CASSRSVEAFF. The CDR3 DNA reads TGTGCCAGCAGTAGGAGCGTTGAAGCTTTCTTT.

The rearrangement joins TRBV10-3 to TRBJ2-4, with 9 bases matching TRBD2. The V and J ends lost 2 bases and 4 bases, in that order; junction bases with no gene match: 6. The germline CDR1 and CDR2 sequences are ENHRY and SYGVKD. The CDR3 spans 16 residues. The chain's CDR3 is CAISEPSTSGKNIQYF. Written as DNA, the CDR3 is TGTGCCATCAGTGAGCCATCGACTAGCGGTAAAAACATTCAGTACTTC.

J is TRBJ2-3 and V is TRBV13; TRBD1 matches 7 bases. With 2 bases clipped from V and 4 bases from J, the junction kept 3 bases outside the gene matches. The germline gives CDR1 PRHDT, CDR2 FYEKMQ (reference sequence). This CDR3 region has 14 residues. Here the CDR3 DNA reads TGTGCCAGCAGCTTATGGACAGGACCAGATACGCAGTATTTT. Translation gives CASSLWTGPDTQYF.

This clonotype was seen more than once but under ten times. V is TRBV4-2 and J is TRBJ1-2; 7 nucleotides line up with TRBD1. CDR1 and CDR2 (germline): LGHNA, YNFKEQ. With 3 bases clipped from V and 8 bases from J, the junction kept 15 bases outside the gene matches. The CDR3 length is 16 residues. The CDR3 sequence is CASSQDTLTGARGYTF. CDR3 DNA sequence: TGTGCCAGCAGCCAGGACACCCTTACAGGGGCCCGCGGCTACACCTTC.